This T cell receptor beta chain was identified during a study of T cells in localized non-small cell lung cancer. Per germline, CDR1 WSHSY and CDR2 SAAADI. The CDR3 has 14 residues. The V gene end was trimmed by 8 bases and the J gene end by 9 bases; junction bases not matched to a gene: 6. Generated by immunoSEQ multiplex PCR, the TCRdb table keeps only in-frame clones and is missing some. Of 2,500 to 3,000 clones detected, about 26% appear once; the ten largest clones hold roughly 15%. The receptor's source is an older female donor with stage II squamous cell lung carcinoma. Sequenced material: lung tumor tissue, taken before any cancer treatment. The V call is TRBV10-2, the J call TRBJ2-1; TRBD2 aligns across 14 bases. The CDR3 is CASATSGGAGEQFF. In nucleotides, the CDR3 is TGCGCCAGCGCGACTAGCGGGGGGGCGGGTGAGCAGTTCTTC.